The next 27 T cell receptor beta chains were all read from a single sample in a study of blood T cell repertoires in COVID-19. Sequenced by immunoSEQ multiplex PCR; TCRdb stores in-frame clones only, minus some. Of more than 140,000 clones in the sample, approximately 86% were seen once. The sample comprised peripheral blood. These receptors were collected from a woman aged 60-70 years with acute or convalescent COVID-19.

The chain links TRBV2 to TRBJ1-5; 12 bases align to TRBD1. V was pared by 6 bases and J by 5 bases, with 2 bases of the junction left unmatched. Germline V CDR1 and CDR2: SNHLY, FYNNEI. This CDR3 region has 14 residues. CDR3 protein: CASRGTGGHQPQHF. The CDR3 DNA sequence: TGTGCCAGCAGGGGGACAGGGGGCCATCAGCCCCAGCATTTT.

The chain carries TRBV7-8 and TRBJ2-2; 8 bases are shared with TRBD2. This CDR3 is built from 20 residues. The J segment lost 0 bases and the V segment lost 1 base, leaving 13 bases of the junction unmatched. The germline V gene has CDR1 SGHVS and CDR2 FQNEAQ. DNA of the CDR3: TGTGCCAGCAGCTTAGTCATCCCGGGGGGGCCCCGGACGAACACCGGGGAGCTGTTTTTT. Amino acids: CASSLVIPGGPRTNTGELFF.

This clone has a single count. The chain is built from TRBV6-4 and TRBJ2-7; D is perhaps TRBD1 (6 bases). Looked up from germline, CDR1 is MRHNA and CDR2 is SNTAGT. This CDR3 region has 14 residues. The V gene lost 6 bases and the J gene lost 3 bases, with 15 bases spanning the gap. CDR3 DNA sequence: TGTGCCAGCAGGCTTAAGGAACAGGGCTACGAGCAGTACTTC. It encodes CASRLKEQGYEQYF.

V and J are TRBV5-4 and TRBJ1-4; 10 bases line up with TRBD1. The CDR3 consists of 16 residues. The V gene end was trimmed by 7 bases and the J gene end by 2 bases; junction bases not matched to a gene: 8. Germline lookup yields CDR1 SGHNT and CDR2 YYREEE (reference sequence). The CDR3 loop is CASRTGGISTNEKLFF. Written as DNA, the CDR3 is TGTGCCAGCCGGACAGGGGGAATATCGACTAATGAAAAACTGTTTTTT.

V is TRBV9 and J is TRBJ2-7; D gene uncertain. The CDR3 extends over 14 amino acids. Deletions cut 0 bases from V and 3 bases from J, with 10 bases between. The V gene's germline CDR1 is SGDLS and CDR2 YYNGEE. The CDR3 spells CASSVDLVSYEQYF. DNA of the CDR3: TGTGCCAGCAGCGTAGATCTGGTTAGCTACGAGCAGTACTTC. Looking up the rest from reference TRBV9 and TRBJ2-7 gives the full variable domain: DSGVTQTPKHLITATGQRVTLRCSPRSGDLSVYWYQQSLDQGLQFLIQYYNGEERAKGNILERFSAQQFPDLHSELNLSSLELGDSALYFCASSVDLVSYEQYFGPGTRLTVT.

V usage is TRBV7-2 and J usage is TRBJ2-3; the match to TRBD2 covers 9 bases. This CDR3 is built from 16 residues. CDR1 SGHTA and CDR2 FQGNSA come from the germline V gene. The V gene end was trimmed by 5 bases and the J gene end by 4 bases; junction bases not matched to a gene: 10. The CDR3 region is CASSPSRGGPADTQYF. The CDR3 coding sequence is TGTGCCAGCAGCCCGTCGCGGGGGGGACCCGCAGATACGCAGTATTTT.

J is TRBJ2-7 and V is TRBV27; 7 bases line up with TRBD2. V was pared by 5 bases and J by 3 bases, with 4 bases of the junction left unmatched. Germline-derived CDR1 and CDR2 are MNHEY and SMNVEV (reference sequence). The CDR3 totals 13 residues. The CDR3 reads CASSKGLDYEQYF. In DNA, the CDR3 is TGTGCCAGCAGTAAAGGACTAGACTACGAGCAGTACTTC.

The chain uses TRBV7-9 and TRBJ2-3, with 12 bases aligning to TRBD2. Trimming took 7 bases from V and 2 from J; bases not matched to a gene: 13. Looked up from germline, CDR1 is SEHNR and CDR2 is FQNEAQ (reference sequence). The CDR3 runs 18 residues. CDR3 bases: TGTGCCAGCACCCTCTTGTTCAGACTAGCGGGAGCCACAGATACGCAGTATTTT. Its translation is CASTLLFRLAGATDTQYF.

The chain combines TRBV24-1 with TRBJ1-2; 7 bases are a match to TRBD1. This CDR3 has 14 amino acids. J gave up 8 bases and V 1 base, and 6 bases lay outside the gene matches. The germline gives CDR1 KGHDR, CDR2 SFDVKD. CDR3 DNA sequence: TGTGCCACCAGTGATTTTGACAGGGTCAGGGGCTACACCTTC. This translates into CATSDFDRVRGYTF.

V usage is TRBV7-3 and J usage is TRBJ2-7; 12 bases align to TRBD2. The trim removed 0 bases at V and 4 bases at J, leaving 7 bases unmatched. The CDR3 covers 17 residues. The germline V gene encodes CDR1 SGHTA and CDR2 FQGTGA. This chain's CDR3 is CASSLTGASGGEYEQYF. As DNA, the CDR3 is TGTGCCAGCAGCTTAACCGGCGCTAGCGGGGGGGAGTACGAGCAGTACTTC.

This chain links TRBV4-1 with TRBJ2-7; D ambiguous. V lost 1 base and J lost 6, with 13 bases in between. Germline lookup yields CDR1 MGHRA and CDR2 YSYEKL. This CDR3 contains 14 residues. The CDR3 reads CASSQVSREREQYF. The DNA of the CDR3 is TGCGCCAGCAGCCAAGTTTCTAGAGAGCGCGAGCAGTACTTC.

CDR3 nucleotides: TGTGCCACCTCCGGGGGAACTGAGCAGTTCTTC. Encoded protein: CATSGGTEQFF. The chain joins TRBV6-6 to TRBJ2-1; D might be TRBD2 (6 bases). V lost 10 bases to trimming and J lost 9 bases, with 13 bases between them. Germline V gene sequence: CDR1 MNHNY, CDR2 SVGAGI (reference sequence). There are 11 residues in the CDR3.

This chain connects TRBV19 to TRBJ1-2, with 7 bases that match TRBD1. CDR1 LNHDA and CDR2 SQIVND come from the germline V gene (reference sequence). Trimming took 3 bases from V and 8 from J; bases not matched to a gene: 9. This CDR3 spans 14 amino acids. The CDR3: CASSMTGQSGGYTF. The CDR3 coding sequence is TGTGCCAGTAGTATGACAGGGCAGAGCGGGGGCTACACCTTC.

This chain links TRBV7-2 with TRBJ1-5, with TRBD1 matching 7 bases. This CDR3 has 15 amino acids. Trimming removed 5 bases from V and 3 bases from J; junction bases left unmatched: 7. Germline V gives CDR1 SGHTA, CDR2 FQGNSA. The CDR3 DNA reads as TGTGCCAGCAGCCCCCTAGACAGGGACAATCAGCCCCAGCATTTT. It yields the protein CASSPLDRDNQPQHF.

The V call is TRBV3-1 (or the pseudogene TRBV3-2), the J call TRBJ1-1, with D possibly being TRBD1 (5 bases). The ends were cut back, 7 bases at V and 10 bases at J, with 13 bases in the middle. The CDR3 has 11 residues. Germline values: CDR1 LGHDT, CDR2 YNNKEL (reference sequence). This CDR3 reads CASTFGGVAFF. CDR3 in DNA: TGTGCCAGCACATTCGGGGGGGTAGCTTTCTTT.

The J gene is TRBJ1-1, the V gene TRBV5-4, with a tentative D call TRBD1 (5 bases). With 2 bases removed from V and 0 bases from J, the gap between germline ends came to 17 bases. CDR1 and CDR2 (germline): SGHNT, YYREEE (reference sequence). This CDR3 has 17 residues. CDR3 loop: CASSFLGRGPLNTEAFF. Here the CDR3 DNA reads TGTGCCAGCAGCTTCCTGGGGAGGGGCCCCTTGAACACTGAAGCTTTCTTT.

The sample holds one count of this clone. The gene calls are TRBV9 and TRBJ2-5, with TRBD2 as a possible D gene (7 bases). Germline CDR1 is SGDLS and CDR2 is YYNGEE. Trimming took off 2 bases at V and 5 bases at J, with 13 bases between the two ends. The CDR3 is 14 residues long. The CDR3 nucleotides are TGTGCCAGCAGCGTTCCGGGGGGCAGGGAGACCCAGTACTTC. It is translated as CASSVPGGRETQYF.

This clone was detected only a few times. V usage is TRBV2 and J usage is TRBJ1-2, with 9 bases aligning to TRBD1. Trimming took 6 bases from V and 1 from J; bases not matched to a gene: 3. The CDR3 sequence is 14 residues long. Germline V lookup: CDR1 SNHLY, CDR2 FYNNEI. The CDR3 here is CASSPDRGNYGYTF. DNA of the CDR3: TGTGCCAGCAGCCCGGACAGGGGTAACTATGGCTACACCTTC.

The gene calls are TRBV9 and TRBJ1-1, with D perhaps matching TRBD1 (5 bases). CDR3 size: 16 residues. The germline V and J ends were trimmed by 2 bases and 0 bases, with 14 bases remaining between them. Germline assignment: CDR1 SGDLS and CDR2 YYNGEE. As DNA, the CDR3 is TGTGCCAGCAGCGTTGGGGCAGTCTATCTGAACACTGAAGCTTTCTTT. It encodes CASSVGAVYLNTEAFF.

This sequence joins TRBV19 and TRBJ1-6; a possible D gene is TRBD1 (5 bases). The germline V gene has CDR1 LNHDA and CDR2 SQIVND (reference sequence). Trimming shortened V by 6 bases and J by 10 bases, and 22 bases separated the two germline ends. The CDR3 length is 16 residues. The CDR3 spells CASSASMGREGSPLHF. The CDR3 DNA follows: TGTGCCAGTAGCGCGTCAATGGGCAGGGAAGGCTCACCCCTCCACTTT.

The gene calls are TRBV6-2 or TRBV6-3 and TRBJ2-1; 9 positions agree with TRBD2. V lost 3 bases to trimming and J lost 10 bases; unmatched junction nucleotides: 7. CDR1 and CDR2 (germline): MNHEY, SVGEGT. CDR3 length: 14 amino acids. The CDR3 spells CASSYNERGVEQFF. The CDR3 DNA sequence: TGTGCCAGCAGTTATAACGAGCGGGGGGTCGAGCAGTTCTTC.

The rearrangement uses TRBV28 and TRBJ1-2; a weak D match, TRBD1 (5 bases). Germline values: CDR1 MDHEN, CDR2 SYDVKM. Trimming took 1 base from V and 2 from J, leaving 11 bases between them. The CDR3 loop spans 15 amino acids. CDR3 in amino acids: CASSLFQGSNYGYTF. The CDR3 DNA reads TGTGCCAGCAGTTTATTTCAGGGATCAAACTATGGCTACACCTTC.

This clone came up once. V is TRBV29-1 and J is TRBJ2-7, with 7 bases fitting TRBD1. Germline trimming cut 4 bases from V and 9 bases from J; bases unmatched to any gene: 9. The CDR3 is 12 amino acids. Germline-derived CDR1 and CDR2 are SQVTM and ANQGSEA. This CDR3 reads CSVARDSDGQYF. The CDR3 coding sequence is TGCAGCGTTGCCCGGGACAGCGACGGGCAGTACTTC.

This chain links TRBV19 with TRBJ1-2; D is unclear. The V and J ends lost 4 bases and 2 bases respectively, with 8 bases between them. The germline CDR1 and CDR2 sequences are LNHDA and SQIVND (reference sequence). The CDR3 is made up of 13 amino acids. The CDR3 here is CASSREGNYGYTF. CDR3 in DNA: TGTGCCAGTAGTAGGGAGGGAAACTATGGCTACACCTTC.

The V and J genes are TRBV2 and TRBJ2-7, with D unresolved. Germline loops: CDR1 SNHLY, CDR2 FYNNEI. V was cut by 8 bases and J by 3 bases, with 23 bases left in between. The CDR3 is made up of 16 amino acids. The CDR3 DNA follows: TGTGCCAGCGGATATCTCAGGCAGAAATCCGTCTACGAGCAGTACTTC. This codes for CASGYLRQKSVYEQYF.

This chain uses TRBV27 with TRBJ1-2, with D perhaps TRBD1 (5 bases). This CDR3 is 15 amino acids long. Trimming pared 5 bases from V and 4 bases from J, leaving 17 bases between. Germline V gene data show CDR1 as MNHEY and CDR2 as SMNVEV (reference sequence). The CDR3, as DNA: TGTGCCAGCAGTCCGATGCCAGGGAGGGGCTATGGCTACACCTTC. This gives the protein CASSPMPGRGYGYTF.

The chain recombines TRBV3-1 (or the pseudogene TRBV3-2) with TRBJ1-1; no reliable D call. The V and J ends lost 0 bases and 8 bases respectively, with 10 bases between them. CDR1 and CDR2 (germline): LGHDT, YNNKEL (reference sequence). This CDR3 region has 13 residues. The CDR3, as DNA: TGTGCCAGCAGCCAAGATAGGCGGGAAGAAGCTTTCTTT. This gives the protein CASSQDRREEAFF.